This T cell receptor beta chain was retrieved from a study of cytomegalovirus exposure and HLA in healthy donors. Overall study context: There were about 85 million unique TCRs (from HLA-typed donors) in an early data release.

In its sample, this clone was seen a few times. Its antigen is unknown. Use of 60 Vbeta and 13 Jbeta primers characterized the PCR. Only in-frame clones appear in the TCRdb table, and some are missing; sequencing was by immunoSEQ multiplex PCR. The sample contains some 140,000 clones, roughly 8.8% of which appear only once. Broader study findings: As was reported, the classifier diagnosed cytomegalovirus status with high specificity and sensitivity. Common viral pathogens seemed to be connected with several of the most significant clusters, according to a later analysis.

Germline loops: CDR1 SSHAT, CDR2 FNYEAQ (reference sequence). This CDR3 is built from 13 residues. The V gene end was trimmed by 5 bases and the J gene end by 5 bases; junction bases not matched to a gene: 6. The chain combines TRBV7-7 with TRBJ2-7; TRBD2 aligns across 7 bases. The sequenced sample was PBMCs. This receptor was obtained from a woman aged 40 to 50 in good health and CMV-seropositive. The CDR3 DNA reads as TGTGCCAGCAGCCAAGGACTAGGCGACGAGCAGTACTTC. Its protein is CASSQGLGDEQYF.